Following are 32 T cell receptor beta chains from one sample sequenced in a study of glioma-infiltrating T cells. TCR alpha and beta CDR3 regions were amplified from RNA using iRepertoire nested multiplex PCR. TCRdb redid the calling of the multiplex PCR reads with MiXCR, one entry per CDR3 protein. Altogether under 130,000 distinct CDR3 sequences are present, around 28% being singletons, with the ten largest covering less than 55%. The sequenced sample consisted of glioma tissue, nonneoplastic brain tissue, or PBMCs (not recorded which). The receptors come from a human donor with low-grade glioma or glioblastoma, undergoing nonglioma brain surgery, or in good health (not recorded which).

This sequence joins TRBV2 and TRBJ2-1; 15 bases are shared with TRBD2. J gave up 9 bases and V 8 bases, and 8 bases lay outside the gene matches. CDR1 SNHLY and CDR2 FYNNEI come from the germline V gene. The CDR3 consists of 15 residues. CDR3 coding DNA: TGTGCCAGCGCCCGGACTAGCGGGGGGGCTGGTGAGCAGTTCTTC. Its protein product is CASARTSGGAGEQFF.

Many counts were recorded for this clonotype. The chain employs TRBV2 and TRBJ1-5; 10 nucleotides match TRBD1. The ends lost 8 bases at V and 5 bases at J; junction bases unmatched: 6. Germline CDR1 reads SNHLY; CDR2 reads FYNNEI. The CDR3 has 14 amino acids. The DNA of the CDR3 is TGTGCCAGCGGACAGGGGGTCCCAGATCAGCCCCAGCATTTT. Translating it yields CASGQGVPDQPQHF.

This clonotype showed up many times. J is TRBJ2-3 and V is TRBV20-1, with 13 nucleotides matching TRBD2. Trimming at V came to 5 bases and at J to 2 bases, leaving 7 bases not matched to a gene. CDR3 size: 16 residues. Germline CDR1 is DFQATT and CDR2 is SNEGSKA (reference sequence). The CDR3 region is CSAYRGLAGNTDTQYF. The CDR3 DNA is TGCAGTGCTTATCGGGGACTAGCGGGGAACACAGATACGCAGTATTTT.

This clonotype was seen a few times. The chain has TRBV10-3 and TRBJ1-1; D not certain. With 3 bases removed from V and 1 base from J, the gap between germline ends came to 12 bases. The CDR3 is 15 residues long. The germline V gene encodes CDR1 ENHRY and CDR2 SYGVKD. DNA for the CDR3: TGTGCCATCAGTGATACAGACAAGTCGAACACTGAAGCTTTCTTT. It codes for CAISDTDKSNTEAFF.

The CDR3 nucleotides read TGTGCCAGTAGTTCCTCCCGAGGCTCTGGAAACACCATATATTTT. It yields the protein CASSSSRGSGNTIYF. This chain joins TRBV19 and TRBJ1-3; D gene unclear. The CDR3 is 15 amino acids. CDR1 is LNHDA, CDR2 SQIVND, per germline (reference sequence). The ends were cut back, 5 bases at V and 0 bases at J, with 11 bases in the middle. Full variable domain (rest looked up from reference TRBV19 and TRBJ1-3): DGGITQSPKYLFRKEGQNVTLSCEQNLNHDAMYWYRQDPGQGLRLIYYSQIVNDFQKGDIAEGYSVSREKKESFPLTVTSAQKNPTAFYLCASSSSRGSGNTIYFGEGSWLTVV.

Worth noting for this clonotype: This may stem from a read error, because a much larger clone lies one nucleotide away. V is TRBV20-1 and J is TRBJ2-3; TRBD2 aligns across 10 bases. Germline CDR1 reads DFQATT; CDR2 reads SNEGSKA (reference sequence). The CDR3 runs 14 residues. This chain's CDR3 is CSASQRGGTDAQYF. CDR3 nucleotide sequence: TGCAGTGCTAGCCAGCGGGGGGGCACAGATGCGCAGTATTTT.

In the case of this clonotype: Since a much larger clone is just one base distant, this may be a read error. The chain employs TRBV28 and TRBJ1-5; D not certain. V lost 6 bases, J lost 4 bases, and 10 bases lay in between. The CDR3 is made up of 13 amino acids. The germline gives CDR1 MDHEN, CDR2 SYDVKM. The CDR3, as DNA: TGTGCCAGCAGGGCAGCACTGAATCAGCCCCAGCATTTT. The encoded protein is CASRAALNQPQHF.

The chain couples TRBV2 to TRBJ2-1; D possibly corresponds to TRBD1 (6 bases). V was shortened by 8 bases and J by 4 bases, with 12 bases between the two germline ends. Per germline, CDR1 SNHLY and CDR2 FYNNEI. CDR3 length equals 13 residues. The CDR3 DNA is TGTGCCAGCTGGCAGGGGAATTACAATGAGCAGTTCTTC. Its translation is CASWQGNYNEQFF.

J is TRBJ2-3 and V is TRBV24-1; D remains ambiguous. The germline V gene has CDR1 KGHDR and CDR2 SFDVKD. V was shortened by 9 bases and J by 0 bases, with 6 bases between the two germline ends. This CDR3 region has 12 residues. CDR3 DNA sequence: TGTGCCACCCGCTCAAGCACAGATACGCAGTATTTT. Amino acids: CATRSSTDTQYF.

This clonotype was counted a few times. The chain is built from TRBV18 and TRBJ1-1; 7 bases agree with TRBD1. Germline V gene data show CDR1 as KGHSH and CDR2 as LQKENI. Germline trimming cut 5 bases from V and 6 bases from J; bases unmatched to any gene: 9. The CDR3 totals 14 residues. The CDR3 reads CASSKDRNIAEAFF. CDR3 bases: TGTGCCAGCTCAAAGGACAGGAACATCGCTGAAGCTTTCTTT. The full variable domain, completed using reference TRBV18 and TRBJ1-1, is NAGVMQNPRHLVRRRGQEARLRCSPMKGHSHVYWYRQLPEEGLKFMVYLQKENIIDESGMPKERFSAEFPKEGPSILRIQQVVRGDSAAYFCASSKDRNIAEAFFGQGTRLTVV.

The CDR3 nucleotides read TGTGCCAGCAGTTTATGGTCAGGGGTCACTGAAGCTTTCTTT. This codes for CASSLWSGVTEAFF. The V and J genes are TRBV28 and TRBJ1-1; a possible D gene is TRBD1 (6 bases). In germline, CDR1 is MDHEN, CDR2 SYDVKM. V lost 0 bases to trimming and J lost 4 bases, with 9 bases between them. The CDR3 totals 14 residues.

This clonotype was detected a few times. The V and J genes are TRBV5-4 and TRBJ2-7, with TRBD1 matching 9 bases. Trimming at V came to 3 bases and at J to 3 bases, leaving 4 bases not matched to a gene. The germline CDR1 and CDR2 sequences are SGHNT and YYREEE (reference sequence). The length of the CDR3 is 14 residues. Here the CDR3 DNA reads TGTGCCAGCAGCTCGGACAGGGGAGGCTACGAGCAGTACTTC. This sequence encodes CASSSDRGGYEQYF. Looking up the rest from reference TRBV5-4 and TRBJ2-7 gives the full variable domain: ETGVTQSPTHLIKTRGQQVTLRCSSQSGHNTVSWYQQALGQGPQFIFQYYREEENGRGNFPPRFSGLQFPNYSSELNVNALELDDSALYLCASSSDRGGYEQYFGPGTRLTVT.

This clonotype was recorded at least ten times. V usage is TRBV7-9 and J usage is TRBJ2-7; TRBD1 aligns across 10 bases. J lost 5 bases, V lost 5 bases, and 9 bases had no gene match. Germline CDR1 and CDR2: SEHNR and FQNEAQ (reference sequence). The CDR3 is 15 amino acids. CDR3 DNA: TGTGCCAGCAGCCACCGGGACAGGGGAATCCACGAGCAGTACTTC. Residues: CASSHRDRGIHEQYF. The full variable domain, with the rest looked up from reference TRBV7-9 and TRBJ2-7, is DTGVSQNPRHKITKRGQNVTFRCDPISEHNRLYWYRQTLGQGPEFLTYFQNEAQLEKSRLLSDRFSAERPKGSFSTLEIQRTEQGDSAMYLCASSHRDRGIHEQYFGPGTRLTVT.

Comments on this clonotype: This may be a read error, as it is one base from a much larger clone. The chain couples TRBV7-2 to TRBJ2-5, with D perhaps being TRBD1 or TRBD2 (6 bases each). Trimming left V 7 bases short and J 1 base short, with 13 bases between. The CDR3 has 14 residues. Germline V lookup: CDR1 SGHTA, CDR2 FQGNSA. The CDR3 spells CASKPGATQETQYF. CDR3 nucleotides: TGTGCCAGCAAGCCGGGGGCAACCCAAGAGACCCAGTACTTC. The variable domain in full, completed from reference TRBV7-2 and TRBJ2-5, reads GAGVSQSPSNKVTEKGKDVELRCDPISGHTALYWYRQSLGQGLEFLIYFQGNSAPDKSGLPSDRFSAERTGGSVSTLTIQRTQQEDSAVYLCASKPGATQETQYFGPGTRLLVL.

This chain connects TRBV18 to TRBJ2-7, with no clear D. Trimming removed 3 bases from V and 4 bases from J, with 7 bases in between. CDR3 length equals 12 residues. Germline CDR1 and CDR2: KGHSH and LQKENI. This CDR3 reads CASSPSRYEQYF. The CDR3 DNA follows: TGTGCCAGCTCACCCTCACGTTACGAGCAGTACTTC.

Comment on this clonotype: Its ends do not fully match the called genes, so a read error is possible. The V call is TRBV5-1, the J call TRBJ1-5; D is uncertain. Germline CDR1 is SGHRS and CDR2 is YFSETQ. This CDR3 has 13 residues. The CDR3 here is CAISSNMDRPQHF. The CDR3 DNA sequence: TGCGCCATCAGCTCAAACATGGATCGGCCCCAGCATTTT.

Concerning this clonotype itself: A single base separates this from a much larger clone, so it may be a read error. The chain couples TRBV20-1 to TRBJ1-1; D is perhaps TRBD1 (6 bases). The CDR3 totals 15 residues. V lost 6 bases, J lost 3 bases, and 20 bases lay in between. Germline assignment: CDR1 DFQATT and CDR2 SNEGSKA (reference sequence). This CDR3 is CSAPRGRGWDTEAFF. The CDR3 DNA reads TGCAGTGCGCCTAGGGGCAGGGGTTGGGACACTGAAGCTTTCTTT.

J is TRBJ2-7 and V is TRBV18; 9 positions match TRBD2. Trimming at V came to 3 bases and at J to 2 bases, leaving 5 bases not matched to a gene. This CDR3 contains 15 residues. Germline assignment: CDR1 KGHSH and CDR2 LQKENI. The CDR3, as DNA: TGTGCCAGCTCACCGGGGCTAGCGGGGACCTACGAGCAGTACTTC. Its protein is CASSPGLAGTYEQYF. The variable domain in full, with the rest retrieved from reference TRBV18 and TRBJ2-7, is NAGVMQNPRHLVRRRGQEARLRCSPMKGHSHVYWYRQLPEEGLKFMVYLQKENIIDESGMPKERFSAEFPKEGPSILRIQQVVRGDSAAYFCASSPGLAGTYEQYFGPGTRLTVT.

In nucleotides, the CDR3 is TGTGCCAGCTCACCACTGAGACAGGAGCAGTTCTTC. Amino acids: CASSPLRQEQFF. This chain uses TRBV18 with TRBJ2-1; D is possibly TRBD1 (5 bases). The CDR3 is 12 amino acids. Germline CDR1 is KGHSH and CDR2 is LQKENI. The V end lost 1 base, the J end lost 10 bases, and 8 bases lay between the germline ends.

This clonotype has only one observation. A read error may explain this, as a much larger clone is one base away. The chain links TRBV20-1 to TRBJ1-1, with D possibly matching TRBD1 (6 bases). The CDR3 is 13 amino acids. Per germline, CDR1 DFQATT and CDR2 SNEGSKA (reference sequence). The CDR3 reads CSARQGQTTQAFF. DNA for the CDR3: TGCAGTGCTAGACAGGGGCAGACCACTCAAGCTTTCTTT.

As concerns this clonotype: This could be a read error, since a much larger clone is one nucleotide away. The chain combines TRBV7-2 with TRBJ1-5, with 7 bases that match TRBD1. CDR3 length: 17 amino acids. V was clipped by 0 bases and J by 2 bases; unmatched bases: 7. The germline CDR1 and CDR2 sequences are SGHTA and FQGNSA. The CDR3 DNA follows: TGTGCCAGCAGCTTAGCAAGGGACAGAGGGGGCAATCAGCCCCAGCATTTT. Translation: CASSLARDRGGNQPQHF.

This clonotype was seen repeatedly, ten times or more. The CDR3 loop is CASSRHYRELTGYTF. CDR3 sequence (DNA): TGTGCCAGCAGCCGCCATTACAGGGAATTGACTGGCTACACCTTC. The chain recombines TRBV12-3 or TRBV12-4 with TRBJ1-2; possible D gene TRBD1, 6 bases. The V end was cut by 6 bases, the J end by 7 bases, with 21 bases between. The CDR3 runs to 15 residues.

This clonotype appeared many times. V is TRBV2 and J is TRBJ1-1; possibly TRBD1 for D (6 bases). Germline lookup yields CDR1 SNHLY and CDR2 FYNNEI. Trimming removed 5 bases from V and 2 bases from J, with 12 bases in between. This CDR3 comprises 14 residues. DNA for the CDR3: TGTGCCAGCAGTTTACAGGGCTCCAACACTGAAGCTTTCTTT. It is translated as CASSLQGSNTEAFF.

This clonotype was counted ten times or more. The V and J genes are TRBV7-6 and TRBJ2-7; 7 bases are a match to TRBD2. This CDR3 comprises 16 residues. Losses at the gene ends were 2 bases for V and 3 bases for J; bases not matched to a gene: 10. Germline CDR1 is SGHVS and CDR2 is FNYEAQ. In DNA, the CDR3 is TGTGCCAGCAGCTTAAAGAGCGAGGGACTATACTACGAGCAGTACTTC. Protein: CASSLKSEGLYYEQYF.

This clonotype came up many times. The genes are TRBV4-3 and TRBJ2-3; no definite D call. Between the trimmed V and J ends, which lost 3 bases and 6 bases, there was a span of 4 bases. CDR1 LGHNA and CDR2 YSLEER come from the germline V gene. CDR3 length: 11 residues. In nucleotides, the CDR3 is TGCGCCAGCAGCCAGCTTGATACGCAGTATTTT. Its translation: CASSQLDTQYF.

There are many counts of this clonotype. This chain links TRBV6-1 with TRBJ1-1, with 8 nucleotides matching TRBD1. This CDR3 is 13 amino acids long. The V and J ends lost 8 bases and 1 base, in that order; junction bases with no gene match: 3. CDR1 is MNHNS, CDR2 SASEGT, per germline. CDR3 coding DNA: TGTGCCAGCTGTCAGGGGGCGAACACTGAAGCTTTCTTT. Its protein product is CASCQGANTEAFF.

This clonotype appeared many times. V usage is TRBV7-9 and J usage is TRBJ2-5; D possibly corresponds to TRBD1 (5 bases). Trimming removed 2 bases from V and 2 bases from J, with 9 bases in between. Germline loops: CDR1 SEHNR, CDR2 FQNEAQ (reference sequence). This CDR3 is 14 amino acids long. CDR3 sequence reads: CASSLSTGQETQYF. CDR3 DNA: TGTGCCAGCAGCTTAAGTACAGGACAAGAGACCCAGTACTTC. The full variable domain, completed using reference TRBV7-9 and TRBJ2-5, is DTGVSQNPRHKITKRGQNVTFRCDPISEHNRLYWYRQTLGQGPEFLTYFQNEAQLEKSRLLSDRFSAERPKGSFSTLEIQRTEQGDSAMYLCASSLSTGQETQYFGPGTRLLVL.

This clonotype was detected only a few times. The rearrangement uses TRBV5-1 and TRBJ1-1, with a tentative D call TRBD1 (5 bases). Per germline, CDR1 SGHRS and CDR2 YFSETQ. V was cut by 4 bases and J by 2 bases, with 12 bases left in between. The CDR3 has 14 amino acids. CDR3 sequence reads: CASSRGDRNTEAFF. In DNA form, the CDR3 reads TGCGCCAGCAGCCGAGGGGACCGTAACACTGAAGCTTTCTTT. Using reference TRBV5-1 and TRBJ1-1 for the parts outside the CDR3, the full variable domain is KAGVTQTPRYLIKTRGQQVTLSCSPISGHRSVSWYQQTPGQGLQFLFEYFSETQRNKGNFPGRFSGRQFSNSRSEMNVSTLELGDSALYLCASSRGDRNTEAFFGQGTRLTVV.

The rearrangement joins TRBV2 to TRBJ2-7; D is uncertain. The CDR3 has 15 residues. Trimming removed 9 bases at V and 0 bases at J, with 18 bases between. Per germline, CDR1 SNHLY and CDR2 FYNNEI. This CDR3 is CARGSLAVSSYEQYF. CDR3 in DNA: TGTGCCAGAGGATCCTTAGCAGTTAGCTCCTACGAGCAGTACTTC.

This clonotype has ten or more counts. The rearrangement uses TRBV2 and TRBJ2-7; TRBD1 agrees at 8 bases. The CDR3 consists of 14 residues. CDR1 and CDR2 from the germline V gene are SNHLY and FYNNEI. V lost 2 bases to trimming and J lost 13 bases; unmatched junction nucleotides: 13. The CDR3, as DNA: TGTGCCAGCAGTGAACCACGGGGTTGGACAGGGATATACTTC. Protein: CASSEPRGWTGIYF.

In the case of this clonotype: A read error may account for a junction end that differs from germline. The rearrangement joins TRBV2 to TRBJ1-4, with no clear D. The V gene's germline CDR1 is SNHLY and CDR2 FYNNEI. The CDR3 has 14 amino acids. CDR3: CARSETFANEKLLF. For the CDR3, the DNA is TGTGCCAGAAGTGAAACGTTCGCCAATGAAAAACTGTTGTTT.

This clonotype was seen ten or more times. This sequence joins TRBV7-2 and TRBJ1-1; D is unresolved. From germline, CDR1 is SGHTA and CDR2 FQGNSA. The CDR3 has 14 amino acids. V shed 5 bases and J shed 5 bases, with 15 bases lying between them. The DNA of the CDR3 is TGTGCCAGCAGCCTGAGCGGTGTGAGGACTGAAGCTTTCTTT. Translated, it gives CASSLSGVRTEAFF.